One and the same sample provided the 32 T cell receptor beta chains below, sequenced in a study of blood T cell repertoires in COVID-19 (dated by TCRdb to the early 2020s). The receptor library was made with the immunoSEQ multiplex PCR assay. TCRdb carries this immuneACCESS record with in-frame sequences only. Its versions omit some clonotypes, under half of them owing to an unresolved V gene in the studies checked, with the rest unexplained. The table for this sample lists approximately 88,000 clones; 80% of them were counted only once. Nearly 9% of the sample is taken by the ten largest. The source material was peripheral blood. The receptors shown here come from a man aged 45-65 years who had recovered from COVID-19.

This chain uses TRBV18 with TRBJ1-1; 9 nucleotides match TRBD1. V dropped 0 bases and J dropped 5; count of bases not matched to a gene: 4. The germline gives CDR1 KGHSH, CDR2 LQKENI. The CDR3 extends over 15 amino acids. CDR3 nucleotide sequence: TGTGCCAGCTCACCACCCCGGACAGGGGTAACTGAAGCTTTCTTT. This codes for CASSPPRTGVTEAFF.

The chain recombines TRBV19 with TRBJ2-3; D is undetermined. CDR3 length: 14 residues. Trimming stripped 3 bases from V and 2 bases from J, with 9 bases between. Germline V CDR1 and CDR2: LNHDA, SQIVND (reference sequence). The CDR3: CASSMDLDTDTQYF. The CDR3 DNA reads as TGTGCCAGTAGTATGGATCTAGACACAGATACGCAGTATTTT.

J is TRBJ1-4 and V is TRBV3-1 (or the pseudogene TRBV3-2); TRBD1 aligns across 8 bases. With V trimmed by 3 bases and J by 8 bases, 5 bases remained unmatched. The CDR3 loop spans 14 amino acids. The V gene's germline CDR1 is LGHDT and CDR2 YNNKEL (reference sequence). This CDR3 is CASSHRGLGEKLFF. The CDR3 DNA reads as TGTGCCAGCAGCCACAGGGGGCTCGGGGAAAAACTGTTTTTT.

This clone is large. The chain uses TRBV12-3 or TRBV12-4 and TRBJ1-1; no reliable D call. CDR3 length: 13 residues. The V and J ends lost 4 bases and 0 bases respectively, with 6 bases between them. For the CDR3, the DNA is TGTGCCAGCAGTTCCAGTATGAACACTGAAGCTTTCTTT. Translating gives CASSSSMNTEAFF.

The chain uses TRBV5-1 and TRBJ2-3; possible D gene TRBD2, 5 bases. V dropped 2 bases and J dropped 6 bases, with 7 bases sitting between them. CDR3 length: 12 amino acids. CDR1 and CDR2 (germline): SGHRS, YFSETQ. The CDR3 coding sequence is TGCGCCAGCAGCTTCGGGGAGGATACGCAGTATTTT. Residues: CASSFGEDTQYF.

This clone was detected once. The chain combines TRBV3-1 (or the pseudogene TRBV3-2) with TRBJ1-5; D is ambiguous. Looked up from germline, CDR1 is LGHDT and CDR2 is YNNKEL (reference sequence). This CDR3 has 13 amino acids. V lost 1 base and J lost 6, with 7 bases in between. CDR3 sequence: CASSQVAGQPQHF. Here the CDR3 DNA reads TGTGCCAGCAGCCAAGTCGCCGGTCAGCCCCAGCATTTT.

This clone was counted once. The rearrangement joins TRBV7-3 to TRBJ2-1, with D perhaps TRBD2 (7 bases). The CDR3 is 16 residues long. CDR1 and CDR2 (germline): SGHTA, FQGTGA. The V end lost 1 base, the J end lost 7 bases, and 17 bases lay between the germline ends. As DNA, the CDR3 is TGTGCCAGCAGCTTAAGCACCGGGGGGCCTTGGAATGAGCAGTTCTTC. Protein sequence: CASSLSTGGPWNEQFF.

The rearrangement links TRBV10-3 to TRBJ2-3, with a tentative D call TRBD1 (6 bases). V was trimmed by 11 bases and J by 6 bases, leaving 18 bases between them. This CDR3 contains 13 residues. Germline V gene data show CDR1 as ENHRY and CDR2 as SYGVKD. CDR3 DNA: TGTGCCTCAAACCCCGGGACACCGGATACGCAGTATTTT. Amino acid sequence: CASNPGTPDTQYF.

This clone was recorded only once. The J gene is TRBJ2-1, the V gene TRBV18, with 8 bases lining up with TRBD2. Unmatched junction bases numbered 4, after V lost 4 bases and J lost 5 bases. Germline V gene sequence: CDR1 KGHSH, CDR2 LQKENI. This CDR3 spans 14 amino acids. The CDR3 bases are TGTGCCAGCTCACTGCAGCGGGAGCACAATGAGCAGTTCTTC. Translating gives CASSLQREHNEQFF. Using reference TRBV18 and TRBJ2-1 for the parts outside the CDR3, the full variable domain is NAGVMQNPRHLVRRRGQEARLRCSPMKGHSHVYWYRQLPEEGLKFMVYLQKENIIDESGMPKERFSAEFPKEGPSILRIQQVVRGDSAAYFCASSLQREHNEQFFGPGTRLTVL.

The V gene is TRBV19, the J gene TRBJ2-7; D possibly corresponds to TRBD2 (5 bases). Germline V gene sequence: CDR1 LNHDA, CDR2 SQIVND (reference sequence). The CDR3 totals 14 residues. Trimming pared 6 bases from V and 3 bases from J, leaving 15 bases between. CDR3 sequence reads: CASSDPGKLYEQYF. CDR3 nucleotides: TGTGCCAGTAGCGATCCCGGGAAGCTCTACGAGCAGTACTTC.

V gene TRBV6-5 combines with J gene TRBJ2-1; TRBD2 matches at 8 bases. Per germline, CDR1 MNHEY and CDR2 SVGAGI. V gave up 5 bases and J gave up 10 bases; unmatched junction bases: 13. The length of the CDR3 is 15 residues. CDR3 sequence reads: CASSRRGEAQNEQFF. DNA for the CDR3: TGTGCCAGCAGTCGGCGGGGGGAGGCTCAAAACGAGCAGTTCTTC.

The rearrangement uses TRBV27 and TRBJ2-1; TRBD2 is a possible D gene (5 bases). CDR1 and CDR2 from the germline V gene are MNHEY and SMNVEV (reference sequence). V was cut by 7 bases and J by 4 bases, with 20 bases left in between. The CDR3 runs 16 residues. The CDR3 is CASTRASRQQYNEQFF. CDR3 in DNA: TGTGCCAGCACGCGGGCCTCGCGGCAGCAATACAATGAGCAGTTCTTC.

In the case of this clone: Other nucleotide sequences in the sample specify the same CDR3. The V gene is TRBV7-2, the J gene TRBJ1-1; TRBD1 agrees at 7 bases. With V trimmed by 1 base and J by 4 bases, 3 bases remained unmatched. The CDR3 spans 14 residues. The germline gives CDR1 SGHTA, CDR2 FQGNSA. CDR3 nucleotides: TGTGCCAGCAGCTTAGAGGGGACAGCCACTGAAGCTTTCTTT. Protein: CASSLEGTATEAFF.

A note on this clone: Mismatch with germline at one junction end may stem from a read error. V is TRBV19 and J is TRBJ1-4; 7 bases are shared with TRBD1. The CDR3 runs to 12 residues. Germline CDR1 is LNHDA and CDR2 is SQIVND (reference sequence). Written as DNA, the CDR3 is TGTGCCAGTAGTATCGGGTGGACAGGCGTGATTTTT. This codes for CASSIGWTGVIF.

The chain couples TRBV28 to TRBJ1-2; 7 bases map to TRBD1. The CDR3 contains 15 residues. The V gene end was trimmed by 10 bases and the J gene end by 7 bases; junction bases not matched to a gene: 18. Germline lookup yields CDR1 MDHEN and CDR2 SYDVKM. This CDR3 is CATGTDSPPASGYTF. The CDR3 DNA reads TGTGCCACCGGGACAGATAGTCCCCCGGCGTCTGGCTACACCTTC.

The J gene is TRBJ2-1, the V gene TRBV11-2; TRBD2 agrees at 13 bases. The CDR3 contains 16 residues. CDR1 and CDR2 from the germline V gene are SGHAT and FQNNGV. V lost 5 bases, J lost 7 bases, and 8 bases stayed unmatched. The CDR3 is CASSPRLAGGRNEQFF. CDR3 nucleotides: TGTGCCAGCAGCCCCCGACTAGCGGGAGGAAGGAATGAGCAGTTCTTC.

V gene TRBV30 combines with J gene TRBJ2-1, with 8 bases aligning to TRBD2. Germline-derived CDR1 and CDR2 are GTSNPN and SVGIG (reference sequence). The CDR3 covers 15 residues. V lost 0 bases, J lost 4 bases, and 5 bases stayed unmatched. CDR3 sequence reads: CAWSVDGGAYNEQFF. DNA for the CDR3: TGTGCCTGGAGTGTGGACGGGGGGGCTTACAATGAGCAGTTCTTC.

The V gene is TRBV20-1, the J gene TRBJ2-2; D may be TRBD2 (6 bases). V lost 3 bases and J 5 bases, leaving 16 bases between the germline ends. This CDR3 spans 15 amino acids. From germline, CDR1 is DFQATT and CDR2 SNEGSKA (reference sequence). CDR3 loop: CSASGFSGPTGELFF. CDR3 nucleotide sequence: TGCAGTGCTAGTGGTTTTAGCGGACCGACCGGGGAGCTGTTTTTT.

This sequence joins TRBV3-1 (or the pseudogene TRBV3-2) and TRBJ2-7, with 8 bases fitting TRBD2. V shed 4 bases, J shed 4 bases, and the junction held 9 bases outside the gene matches. Germline V CDR1 and CDR2: LGHDT, YNNKEL (reference sequence). The CDR3 contains 15 residues. The DNA of the CDR3 is TGTGCCAGCAGCCCCCTAGCGGGCCGAGGGTACGAGCAGTACTTC. Protein sequence: CASSPLAGRGYEQYF.

This clone was picked up one time. The rearrangement links TRBV11-1 to TRBJ1-2; 7 nucleotides align to TRBD1. This CDR3 has 13 amino acids. With V trimmed by 4 bases and J by 8 bases, 7 bases remained unmatched. CDR1 is SGHAT and CDR2 is FQDESV in the germline V gene (reference sequence). The CDR3 DNA is TGTGCCAGCAGCTCCAAGACAGGGATCGGCTACACCTTC. This gives the protein CASSSKTGIGYTF.

At least ten counts were recorded for this clone. The J gene is TRBJ1-2, the V gene TRBV27; 9 bases are a match to TRBD1. Trimming took 6 bases from V and 8 from J; bases not matched to a gene: 10. This CDR3 has 14 residues. CDR1 is MNHEY, CDR2 SMNVEV, per germline (reference sequence). The CDR3 loop is CASSPAGTGIGYTF. The CDR3 DNA follows: TGTGCCAGCAGCCCCGCCGGGACAGGGATCGGCTACACCTTC.

V usage is TRBV19 and J usage is TRBJ2-7, with D hard to call. V was cut by 3 bases and J by 1 base, with 10 bases left in between. This CDR3 spans 14 amino acids. The germline V gene encodes CDR1 LNHDA and CDR2 SQIVND (reference sequence). DNA for the CDR3: TGTGCCAGTAGTATGACTGATTATTCCTACGAGCAGTACTTC. This encodes CASSMTDYSYEQYF.

This CDR3 reads CASSQTIAGGPEQFF. The CDR3 region has the DNA TGTGCCAGCAGCCAGACTATAGCGGGAGGGCCCGAGCAGTTCTTC. The chain recombines TRBV28 with TRBJ2-1; TRBD2 agrees at 11 bases. The V segment lost 6 bases and the J segment 10 bases; nucleotides outside the gene matches: 11. Looked up from germline, CDR1 is MDHEN and CDR2 is SYDVKM. CDR3 length equals 15 residues. Complete variable domain (other parts from reference TRBV28 and TRBJ2-1): DVKVTQSSRYLVKRTGEKVFLECVQDMDHENMFWYRQDPGLGLRLIYFSYDVKMKEKGDIPEGYSVSREKKERFSLILESASTNQTSMYLCASSQTIAGGPEQFFGPGTRLTVL.

V usage is TRBV6-5 and J usage is TRBJ1-1; TRBD1 is a possible D gene (6 bases). The CDR3 extends over 14 amino acids. The germline V gene has CDR1 MNHEY and CDR2 SVGAGI. V lost 0 bases and J 3 bases, leaving 8 bases between the germline ends. For the CDR3, the DNA is TGTGCCAGCAGTTACTCGGGGGCGGACACTGAAGCTTTCTTT. The encoded protein is CASSYSGADTEAFF.

The chain uses TRBV5-6 and TRBJ2-7; a weak D match, TRBD2 (6 bases). The germline gives CDR1 SGHDT, CDR2 YYEEEE. The CDR3 is 14 amino acids. V lost 0 bases and J lost 6, with 13 bases in between. The CDR3 protein is CASSLVGGVAEQYF. DNA for the CDR3: TGTGCCAGCAGCTTGGTGGGGGGAGTGGCCGAGCAGTACTTC. The full variable domain, completed using reference TRBV5-6 and TRBJ2-7, is DAGVTQSPTHLIKTRGQQVTLRCSPKSGHDTVSWYQQALGQGPQFIFQYYEEEERQRGNFPDRFSGHQFPNYSSELNVNALLLGDSALYLCASSLVGGVAEQYFGPGTRLTVT.

The chain has TRBV12-5 and TRBJ1-4; 8 bases map to TRBD1. J gave up 8 bases and V 5 bases, and 10 bases lay outside the gene matches. The germline V gene encodes CDR1 LGHNT and CDR2 FRNRAP. This CDR3 is built from 15 residues. CDR3 sequence (DNA): TGTGCTAGTGGTCCCGTGACAGGGGCTCGGGAAAAACTGTTTTTT. It is translated as CASGPVTGAREKLFF. The complete variable domain, with remaining parts taken from reference TRBV12-5 and TRBJ1-4, reads DARVTQTPRHKVTEMGQEVTMRCQPILGHNTVFWYRQTMMQGLELLAYFRNRAPLDDSGMPKDRFSAEMPDATLATLKIQPSEPRDSAVYFCASGPVTGAREKLFFGSGTQLSVL.

This chain links TRBV19 with TRBJ2-1; D is ambiguous. Trimming removed 2 bases from V and 5 bases from J, with 22 bases in between. Germline CDR1 is LNHDA and CDR2 is SQIVND (reference sequence). This CDR3 has 18 amino acids. CDR3 sequence: CASSIRIIQREVHNEQFF. The CDR3 DNA reads TGTGCCAGTAGTATAAGAATAATCCAGCGCGAAGTCCACAATGAGCAGTTCTTC.

The chain is built from TRBV6-5 and TRBJ2-7; D ambiguous. The CDR3 is made up of 14 amino acids. Per the germline V gene, CDR1 is MNHEY and CDR2 is SVGAGI. Trimming left V 6 bases short and J 0 bases short, with 12 bases between. The CDR3 spells CASRRHPSSYEQYF. The CDR3 region has the DNA TGTGCCAGCAGAAGACACCCGAGCTCCTACGAGCAGTACTTC.

This chain uses TRBV10-3 with TRBJ2-7; D might be TRBD1 (5 bases). The V end was cut by 0 bases, the J end by 0 bases, with 9 bases between. Looked up from germline, CDR1 is ENHRY and CDR2 is SYGVKD. The CDR3 loop spans 15 amino acids. The DNA of the CDR3 is TGTGCCATCAGTGAGTCGACAGACTTCTCCTACGAGCAGTACTTC. This translates into CAISESTDFSYEQYF.

The chain couples TRBV11-2 to TRBJ2-7; possibly TRBD2 for D (5 bases). V lost 1 base and J lost 3, with 10 bases in between. This CDR3 is built from 14 residues. Per the germline V gene, CDR1 is SGHAT and CDR2 is FQNNGV. The CDR3 is CASSLGGLNYEQYF. The CDR3 DNA is TGTGCCAGCAGCTTAGGTGGACTTAACTACGAGCAGTACTTC.

The count of this clone is one. The rearrangement links TRBV15 to TRBJ1-2, with 8 nucleotides matching TRBD1. Germline trimming cut 3 bases from V and 4 bases from J; bases unmatched to any gene: 7. This CDR3 is built from 15 residues. The V gene's germline CDR1 is LNHNV and CDR2 YYDKDF (reference sequence). Written as DNA, the CDR3 is TGTGCCACCAGCAGGGGACAGGCGTATATCTATGGCTACACCTTC. It specifies CATSRGQAYIYGYTF. The full variable domain, in which reference TRBV15 and TRBJ1-2 provide the parts outside the CDR3, is DAMVIQNPRYQVTQFGKPVTLSCSQTLNHNVMYWYQQKSSQAPKLLFHYYDKDFNNEADTPDNFQSRRPNTSFCFLDIRSPGLGDTAMYLCATSRGQAYIYGYTFGSGTRLTVV.

The chain carries TRBV9 and TRBJ1-2, with TRBD1 identical over 9 bases. The germline V gene encodes CDR1 SGDLS and CDR2 YYNGEE. J gave up 7 bases and V 4 bases, and 8 bases lay outside the gene matches. The CDR3 spans 14 residues. Here the CDR3 reads CASSPRDRAAGYTF. The CDR3 DNA reads TGTGCCAGCAGCCCCCGGGACAGGGCGGCTGGCTACACCTTC.